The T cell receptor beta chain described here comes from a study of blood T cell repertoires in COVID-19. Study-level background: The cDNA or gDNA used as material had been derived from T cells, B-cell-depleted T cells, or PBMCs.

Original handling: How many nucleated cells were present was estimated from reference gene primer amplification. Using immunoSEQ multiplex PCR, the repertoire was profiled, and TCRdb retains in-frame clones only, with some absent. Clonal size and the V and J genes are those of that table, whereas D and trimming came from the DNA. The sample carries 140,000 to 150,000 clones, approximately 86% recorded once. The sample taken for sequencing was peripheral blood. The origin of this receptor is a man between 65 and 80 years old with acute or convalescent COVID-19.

CDR3 in amino acids: CSVRTGGNYGYTF. The CDR3, as DNA: TGCAGCGTGAGGACAGGGGGCAACTATGGCTACACCTTC. The V and J genes are TRBV29-1 and TRBJ1-2, with 11 nucleotides matching TRBD1. Germline CDR1 SQVTM, CDR2 ANQGSEA. The CDR3 contains 13 residues. V was clipped by 6 bases and J by 2 bases; unmatched bases: 2.